The 32 T cell receptor beta chains below come from one sample, sequenced in a study of regulatory T cells in long-lasting Graves disease. CDR3-region Arm-PCR and iRepertoire HTBI primers produced the TCR beta libraries. TCRdb re-analysed the multiplex PCR reads in MiXCR, keeping a single row per CDR3 protein. This table holds about 210,000 distinct CDR3 sequences, roughly 19% found once. This sample's time point: newly diagnosed GD, antithyroid drugs for less than 3 months. Scientists built the TCR library using RNA that was extracted from PBMCs. These sequences were also reported in another study, on T cells in Graves' hyperthyroidism and ophthalmopathy.

Sequences were derived from peripheral blood mononuclear cells (PBMCs), sampled at new diagnosis, from a patient treated with antithyroid drugs. The receptors originated from a woman in her twenties or thirties with Graves disease.

The chain uses TRBV12-3 or TRBV12-4 and TRBJ2-3, with TRBD1 matching over 10 bases. V lost 5 bases to trimming and J lost 5 bases; unmatched junction nucleotides: 10. The CDR3 has 16 residues. The CDR3 sequence is CASSGGTGVEGDTQYF. In DNA form, the CDR3 reads TGTGCCAGCAGTGGGGGGACAGGGGTAGAAGGAGATACGCAGTATTTT.

This clonotype was observed a few times. This sequence joins TRBV7-2 and TRBJ1-1; perhaps TRBD1 as D (6 bases). The V end lost 1 base, the J end lost 4 bases, and 13 bases lay between the germline ends. Per the germline V gene, CDR1 is SGHTA and CDR2 is FQGNSA. CDR3 length: 15 amino acids. CDR3 sequence reads: CASSLGGPRGTEAFF. CDR3 DNA sequence: TGTGCCAGCAGCTTAGGGGGGCCACGGGGCACTGAAGCTTTCTTT.

V and J are TRBV5-1 and TRBJ2-6; TRBD1 aligns across 7 bases. Germline V gives CDR1 SGHRS, CDR2 YFSETQ. This CDR3 region has 17 residues. Trimming cost V 4 bases and J 0 bases; bases outside gene matches: 7. CDR3 sequence: CASSRGGQSSGANVLTF. The CDR3 DNA is TGCGCCAGCAGCCGAGGGGGACAGAGCTCTGGGGCCAACGTCCTGACTTTC.

In its sample, this clonotype was seen many times. V gene TRBV19 combines with J gene TRBJ2-5; 7 nucleotides line up with TRBD1. The V and J ends lost 5 bases and 0 bases, in that order; junction bases with no gene match: 6. Germline values: CDR1 LNHDA, CDR2 SQIVND (reference sequence). The CDR3 contains 15 residues. CDR3 loop: CASSGTDLYQETQYF. DNA for the CDR3: TGTGCCAGTAGTGGGACAGACCTGTACCAAGAGACCCAGTACTTC.

The rearrangement uses TRBV7-9 and TRBJ1-5; 8 positions match TRBD1. J was trimmed by 0 bases and V by 5 bases; bases with no gene match: 12. The CDR3 runs to 18 residues. Germline CDR1 SEHNR, CDR2 FQNEAQ (reference sequence). The CDR3 reads CASSTAGTGMYSNQPQHF. The CDR3 DNA is TGTGCCAGCAGCACCGCCGGGACAGGCATGTATAGCAATCAGCCCCAGCATTTT. Combining the CDR3 with reference TRBV7-9 and TRBJ1-5 gives the whole variable domain DTGVSQNPRHKITKRGQNVTFRCDPISEHNRLYWYRQTLGQGPEFLTYFQNEAQLEKSRLLSDRFSAERPKGSFSTLEIQRTEQGDSAMYLCASSTAGTGMYSNQPQHFGDGTRLSIL.

This clonotype was picked up many times. V usage is TRBV6-1 and J usage is TRBJ1-4; 7 bases map to TRBD1. This CDR3 comprises 15 residues. Germline lookup yields CDR1 MNHNS and CDR2 SASEGT. J lost 8 bases, V lost 5 bases, and 11 bases had no gene match. CDR3: CASSTTTGRREKLFF. In DNA, the CDR3 is TGTGCCAGCAGTACCACGACAGGGAGGAGAGAAAAACTGTTTTTT.

This clonotype was recorded many times. The V gene is TRBV28, the J gene TRBJ2-3, with unresolved D. This CDR3 has 12 residues. The germline V gene has CDR1 MDHEN and CDR2 SYDVKM. Deletions cut 6 bases from V and 10 bases from J, with 14 bases between. The CDR3 DNA is TGTGCCAGCAGCCTCCGCGTGACTCCGCAGTATTTT. Residues: CASSLRVTPQYF. Combining the CDR3 with reference TRBV28 and TRBJ2-3 gives the whole variable domain DVKVTQSSRYLVKRTGEKVFLECVQDMDHENMFWYRQDPGLGLRLIYFSYDVKMKEKGDIPEGYSVSREKKERFSLILESASTNQTSMYLCASSLRVTPQYFGPGTRLTVL.

The chain joins TRBV19 to TRBJ2-3; 8 bases agree with TRBD2. Germline V lookup: CDR1 LNHDA, CDR2 SQIVND (reference sequence). CDR3 length: 14 amino acids. Trimming took 4 bases from V and 2 from J; bases not matched to a gene: 2. Written as DNA, the CDR3 is TGTGCCAGTAGTACCGGACTAGCCACAGATACGCAGTATTTT. Its protein is CASSTGLATDTQYF.

This clonotype appeared many times. V gene TRBV30 combines with J gene TRBJ1-1; D uncertain. V was trimmed by 4 bases and J by 4 bases, leaving 10 bases between them. Germline CDR1 GTSNPN, CDR2 SVGIG (reference sequence). The CDR3 runs 12 residues. CDR3 DNA: TGTGCCTGGAAAGGGCGGGTCACTGAAGCTTTCTTT. It codes for CAWKGRVTEAFF.

With respect to this clonotype: A read error is possible here, since a much larger clone lies one base away. V and J are TRBV11-2 and TRBJ1-6; TRBD1 matches 7 bases. The CDR3 sequence is 14 residues long. CDR1 is SGHAT, CDR2 FQNNGV, per germline. The V and J ends lost 8 bases and 9 bases, in that order; junction bases with no gene match: 10. Here the CDR3 DNA reads TGTGCCAGCCGCCCCCGACAGGGAATTTCACCCCTCCACTTT. Its protein product is CASRPRQGISPLHF.

This clonotype has a handful of counts. The chain employs TRBV3-1 and TRBJ2-7, with D perhaps being TRBD1 or TRBD2 (6 bases each). Trimming took 3 bases from V and 2 from J, leaving 11 bases between them. There are 14 residues in the CDR3. Germline V CDR1 and CDR2: LGHDT, YNNKEL (reference sequence). The CDR3 here is CASSQRGDTYEQYF. The DNA of the CDR3 is TGTGCCAGCAGCCAGAGGGGGGACACCTACGAGCAGTACTTC.

V gene TRBV18 combines with J gene TRBJ1-6; D gene ambiguous. Germline CDR1 KGHSH, CDR2 LQKENI. This CDR3 has 15 residues. V was shortened by 0 bases and J by 3 bases, with 6 bases between the two germline ends. The CDR3, as DNA: TGTGCCAGCTCACCACCGGCAGACTATAATTCACCCCTCCACTTT. Translated, it gives CASSPPADYNSPLHF.

This clonotype has a count of ten or more. The chain combines TRBV10-3 with TRBJ1-5; no firm D call. This CDR3 spans 14 amino acids. Trimming took off 2 bases at V and 7 bases at J, with 12 bases between the two ends. The germline gives CDR1 ENHRY, CDR2 SYGVKD. The CDR3 here is CAISEGFGYQPQHF. The CDR3 bases are TGTGCCATCAGTGAGGGTTTCGGGTACCAGCCCCAGCATTTT.

This clonotype was observed at least ten times. The V and J genes are TRBV6-1 and TRBJ2-3, with TRBD1 matching over 11 bases. CDR1 and CDR2 (germline): MNHNS, SASEGT. J lost 4 bases, V lost 6 bases, and 6 bases had no gene match. The CDR3 totals 15 residues. In nucleotides, the CDR3 is TGTGCCAGCAGGAAAAGGACAGGGGGCCCAGATACGCAGTATTTT. Translation gives CASRKRTGGPDTQYF.

The rearrangement uses TRBV20-1 and TRBJ2-5, with TRBD1 matching 9 bases. This CDR3 region has 14 residues. Germline values: CDR1 DFQATT, CDR2 SNEGSKA (reference sequence). V trimming: 5 bases; J trimming: 5 bases; junction bases outside the gene matches: 9. The CDR3 DNA is TGCAGTGCTCTCCCCGGGACAGGGAGGGAGACCCAGTACTTC. It specifies CSALPGTGRETQYF.

This clonotype was seen at least ten times. The V and J genes are TRBV29-1 and TRBJ1-2; TRBD1 matches at 7 bases. V lost 5 bases and J lost 8; bases outside the gene matches: 5. The CDR3 is 11 residues long. The germline V gene has CDR1 SQVTM and CDR2 ANQGSEA. As DNA, the CDR3 is TGCAGCGTTCAGGGGGGGGGAGGCTACACCTTC. Protein: CSVQGGGGYTF.

This clonotype was picked up many times. The chain has TRBV5-5 and TRBJ1-2; D remains ambiguous. Looked up from germline, CDR1 is SGHKS and CDR2 is YYEKEE (reference sequence). The germline V and J ends were trimmed by 0 bases and 2 bases, with 11 bases remaining between them. The CDR3 runs 15 residues. CDR3 residues: CASSLGPDYNYGYTF. As DNA, the CDR3 is TGTGCCAGCAGCTTGGGACCAGACTACAACTATGGCTACACCTTC.

This clonotype was recorded many times. The chain combines TRBV20-1 with TRBJ1-6; D remains ambiguous. V shed 1 base and J shed 7 bases, with 11 bases lying between them. The length of the CDR3 is 14 residues. Looked up from germline, CDR1 is DFQATT and CDR2 is SNEGSKA (reference sequence). The chain's CDR3 is CSARGSVSNSPLHF. The CDR3 coding sequence is TGCAGTGCTAGAGGTTCGGTTTCAAATTCACCCCTCCACTTT.

There are many counts of this clonotype. The rearrangement joins TRBV6-1 to TRBJ1-1; 7 nucleotides match TRBD1. V shed 6 bases, J shed 0 bases, and the junction held 7 bases outside the gene matches. The CDR3 contains 15 residues. CDR1 is MNHNS, CDR2 SASEGT, per germline. The CDR3 sequence is CASRLTGQMNTEAFF. The CDR3 DNA is TGTGCCAGCAGATTGACGGGACAGATGAACACTGAAGCTTTCTTT.

This chain connects TRBV6-5 to TRBJ1-2; 8 bases align to TRBD1. CDR3 length equals 15 residues. Germline V gene data show CDR1 as MNHEY and CDR2 as SVGAGI. The J segment lost 8 bases and the V segment lost 0 bases, leaving 8 bases of the junction unmatched. CDR3 residues: CASSYSRTGRRGYTF. CDR3 bases: TGTGCCAGCAGTTACTCGCGGACAGGGCGGCGCGGCTACACCTTC.

In this sample, this clonotype turned up many times. V and J are TRBV3-1 and TRBJ1-3, with D perhaps TRBD1 (5 bases). Trimming left V 4 bases short and J 3 bases short, with 10 bases between. CDR1 is LGHDT and CDR2 is YNNKEL in the germline V gene (reference sequence). The CDR3 is 14 amino acids. The CDR3 loop is CASSLRDFGNTIYF. CDR3 coding DNA: TGTGCCAGCAGCCTCAGGGATTTTGGAAACACCATATATTTT.

This clonotype appeared many times. The rearrangement links TRBV27 to TRBJ2-5; either TRBD1 or TRBD2 may supply D (5 bases each). Germline CDR1 and CDR2: MNHEY and SMNVEV (reference sequence). The CDR3 spans 13 residues. The V end was cut by 3 bases, the J end by 3 bases, with 8 bases between. CDR3 sequence reads: CASSFREKETQYF. In nucleotides, the CDR3 is TGTGCCAGCAGTTTCAGGGAGAAAGAGACCCAGTACTTC.

The sample holds many counts of this clonotype. The V and J genes are TRBV19 and TRBJ1-1; possibly TRBD1 for D (5 bases). Per the germline V gene, CDR1 is LNHDA and CDR2 is SQIVND (reference sequence). Trimming pared 7 bases from V and 4 bases from J, leaving 16 bases between. The CDR3 totals 14 residues. CDR3 loop: CASTMQVGGTEAFF. The CDR3 DNA reads TGTGCCAGTACCATGCAGGTCGGGGGCACTGAAGCTTTCTTT.

This clonotype was picked up a small number of times. The rearrangement joins TRBV19 to TRBJ2-3; TRBD1 matches at 8 bases. The CDR3 consists of 18 residues. Germline trimming cut 1 base from V and 0 bases from J; bases unmatched to any gene: 9. CDR1 is LNHDA, CDR2 SQIVND, per germline (reference sequence). CDR3 in DNA: TGTGCCAGTAGTATAGGCCGGACAGGGTCCGGGAGCACAGATACGCAGTATTTT. Protein product: CASSIGRTGSGSTDTQYF.

Many counts were recorded for this clonotype. DNA of the CDR3: TGTGCCTGGAGTGTCCGCAGGGCGGTTGGCAATCAGCCCCAGCATTTT. This sequence encodes CAWSVRRAVGNQPQHF. The J gene is TRBJ1-5, the V gene TRBV30; possible D gene TRBD1, 5 bases. Looked up from germline, CDR1 is GTSNPN and CDR2 is SVGIG (reference sequence). The CDR3 has 16 residues. V was pared by 0 bases and J by 2 bases, with 14 bases between.

This clonotype was observed at least ten times. The chain joins TRBV11-2 to TRBJ2-7, with D tentatively TRBD1 (6 bases). Per germline, CDR1 SGHAT and CDR2 FQNNGV. CDR3 length: 17 residues. Trimming took off 4 bases at V and 2 bases at J, with 21 bases between the two ends. CDR3 in amino acids: CASSSPRDTLRAYEQYF. The CDR3 DNA reads TGTGCCAGCAGCTCCCCCAGGGACACATTAAGAGCCTACGAGCAGTACTTC. The whole variable domain, remainder taken from reference TRBV11-2 and TRBJ2-7, is EAGVAQSPRYKIIEKRQSVAFWCNPISGHATLYWYQQILGQGPKLLIQFQNNGVVDDSQLPKDRFSAERLKGVDSTLKIQPAKLEDSAVYLCASSSPRDTLRAYEQYFGPGTRLTVT.

This clonotype was detected many times. The genes are TRBV20-1 and TRBJ2-6; unclear D gene. There are 17 residues in the CDR3. Germline V gene sequence: CDR1 DFQATT, CDR2 SNEGSKA (reference sequence). With 4 bases removed from V and 4 bases from J, the gap between germline ends came to 20 bases. CDR3 residues: CSATPLSGGAGANVLTF. CDR3 in DNA: TGCAGTGCTACACCCCTATCGGGTGGCGCCGGGGCCAACGTCCTGACTTTC.

At least ten counts were recorded for this clonotype. The rearrangement links TRBV6-1 to TRBJ2-7; TRBD1 aligns across 7 bases. This CDR3 has 12 residues. The V and J ends lost 6 bases and 7 bases, in that order; junction bases with no gene match: 6. The germline V gene encodes CDR1 MNHNS and CDR2 SASEGT. CDR3: CASSTGAGEQYF. The CDR3 DNA sequence: TGTGCCAGCAGCACAGGGGCCGGGGAGCAGTACTTC.

This clonotype was observed at least ten times. V usage is TRBV30 and J usage is TRBJ1-1; D gene uncertain. V lost 2 bases and J lost 1, with 14 bases in between. This CDR3 is built from 15 residues. Germline CDR1 is GTSNPN and CDR2 is SVGIG (reference sequence). The CDR3, as DNA: TGTGCCTGGAGTCCCCTCCCAGGAGCGAACACTGAAGCTTTCTTT. Translation gives CAWSPLPGANTEAFF.

As to this clonotype: This may come from a read error, since a much larger clone is one base off. The chain carries TRBV24-1 and TRBJ2-1; 10 bases line up with TRBD1. Trimming took 3 bases from V and 10 from J; bases not matched to a gene: 8. The V gene's germline CDR1 is KGHDR and CDR2 SFDVKD. This CDR3 region has 15 residues. The CDR3 sequence: CATSDPGTGDYEQFF. As DNA, the CDR3 is TGTGCCACCAGTGATCCTGGGACAGGGGACTACGAGCAGTTCTTC.

Worth noting for this clonotype: A read error may account for a junction end that differs from germline. V gene TRBV28 combines with J gene TRBJ2-6; unclear D gene. The CDR3 spans 16 residues. The germline V gene encodes CDR1 MDHEN and CDR2 SYDVKM. The CDR3 nucleotides read TGCGCCAGCAGTTTATACAGCGTCTCTGGGGCCAACGTCCTGACTTTC. As protein: CASSLYSVSGANVLTF.

A remark on this clonotype: A far larger clone is one nucleotide away, so this likely arose from a read error. This chain uses TRBV11-2 with TRBJ2-5; no reliable D call. Germline lookup yields CDR1 SGHAT and CDR2 FQNNGV. CDR3 size: 18 residues. The V end lost 6 bases, the J end lost 2 bases, and 25 bases lay between the germline ends. The CDR3 DNA reads as TGTGCCAGCAGGAAGGGCCGTCTTCCGAAGCGCAGACAAGAGACCCAGTACTTC. Translating gives CASRKGRLPKRRQETQYF. Drawing the rest from reference TRBV11-2 and TRBJ2-5, the complete variable domain is EAGVAQSPRYKIIEKRQSVAFWCNPISGHATLYWYQQILGQGPKLLIQFQNNGVVDDSQLPKDRFSAERLKGVDSTLKIQPAKLEDSAVYLCASRKGRLPKRRQETQYFGPGTRLLVL.